This T cell receptor (beta chain) was captured in a study of shared clonotypes between healthy human individuals (dated by TCRdb to between 2020 and 2021). Regarding the study in general: A few men and two women, aged 18 to 49 years, made up the cohort. For each donor, CD4 naive and CD4 memory were each given three plates, CD8 naive was given two plates, and CD8 memory was given one plate. To estimate repertoire size and how much clonotype sharing occurs between individuals, the study deeply sequenced the blood TCR repertoires of 4 to 6 healthy adults. Different laboratories and diverse techniques were used to prepare libraries and sequence TCR repertoires, to increase sequencing depth and limit assay-specific biases. Leukapheresis yielded between about 0.85 and 9.5 billion PBMCs per donor. Beyond this particular receptor, the publication reports: Rarefaction of sorted-subset datasets indicated incomplete sequencing despite the large sequencing depth. Sampling was restricted to blood, and TCR repertoires in tissue are likely to differ from TCR repertoires in blood. Pairwise subsampling led to the expectation that sequencing depth would affect the degree of clonotype sharing among donors. Because the study included a small number of donors, the genetic and exposure-history diversity represented was limited. Clonotypes shared by all four sorted-subset donors showed higher generation probabilities than non-shared clonotypes. Sharing across a handful of donors was observed for around 5% of naive CD4, over 3% of naive CD8, 2% to 2.5% of memory CD4, and roughly 0.4% of memory CD8 clonotypes. Naive subsets generally had larger estimated clonotype richness than memory subsets did.

On this clone: Its binding antigen is unknown. No base qualities exist here, and no much larger clone lies one base off it.

TCR CDR3 regions were amplified from genomic DNA by multiplex PCR using the deep immunoSEQ assay. For each cell subset, the extracted genomic DNA was distributed evenly across all wells of several immunoSEQ 96-well plates, and each plate served as one replicate. For sorted subsets, about 210 ng of genomic DNA, equivalent to around 30,000 T cell genomes, went into each replicate PCR. Purified libraries were quantified with a Qubit 3.0 fluorometer, sized on a Bioanalyzer 2100, and re-quantified with the KAPA Library Quantification kit. Every immunoSEQ 96-well plate was sequenced on a dedicated single-read 150-cycle Illumina NextSeq 550 flow cell. Concerning the study's data processing: The immunoSEQ output contained only junctional sequences without quality scores, so filtering could not match that applied to full-length reads. Sequences were annotated with PyIR, a Python wrapper for IgBLAST v1.9, using IMGT germline references to assign V/J genes and CDR3. Any read was removed if the V/J assignment was weak (E-value above 1e-6), the CDR3 was missing, or the read contained stop codons, out-of-frame junctions, or ambiguous translated residues. V3J clonotypes were defined as sequences sharing the same inferred V gene, J gene, and CDR3 amino acid sequence. Percentage overlap between repertoires was calculated by dividing the number of shared unique clonotypes by the size of the smaller repertoire. Repertoire richness was assessed with RTK rarefaction, the Chao1 estimator, and Recon v2.1 estimates of unobserved clonotypes. Generation probabilities for all TCRbeta clonotypes obtained by the gDNA method from a handful of donors were computed using OLGA. Imported from immuneACCESS, the table was reduced by TCRdb to in-frame sequences with V and J called. These copies leave out some clones; in studies compared against another copy, an unresolved V gene accounts for under half, and the cause of the remainder is not known. Clone size and V and J calls were adopted from that table, with D and trimming inferred from the DNA. The sample data list a few million clones, and about 92% of these were observed just once. The ten top clones hold roughly 0.13% of the sample.

V was cut back by 8 bases and J by 5 bases, leaving a gap of 7 bases between them. The CDR3 goes from the cysteine to the phenylalanine over 11 residues. Only the CDR3 DNA is retained, 33 bases long and in frame from the first base. The germline V gene yields MDHEN for CDR1 and SYDVKM for CDR2. Donors were healthy HIV-negative adults with no recently reported acute infections or vaccinations. Only Caucasian adults living in Nashville, Tennessee, USA were represented among the donors. CD4+ T cells were enriched by magnetic negative selection; naive cells were then positively selected on CD45RA, and the negative fraction formed the memory subset. After blood collection by leukapheresis, PBMCs were isolated using Ficoll-Histopaque density gradient centrifugation and then cryopreserved in the vapor phase of liquid nitrogen. Analytical flow cytometry was used to check the purity and quantity of each magnetically sorted T cell population. Each sorted fraction had its genomic DNA isolated and then quantified by UV absorbance on a Nanodrop 2000c.

The sequence is built from TRBV28 and TRBJ2-1; the D gene assignment is ambiguous. The source of this sequence is a man aged 18 to 30 in good health. The sample was naive CD4+ T cells sorted from blood. The sample's cell subset or site label, decoded: CD45RA+ positively selected. The DNA sequence is given as TGTGCCAGCCTATCTAACAATGAGCAGTTCTTC. It encodes CASLSNNEQFF.